This record concerns one T cell receptor beta chain sequence. This sample is part of a study of CD8 T cells in Susac syndrome. RNA in amounts of about 0.5 to 1 ug was reverse transcribed with random hexamers. It was immunoSEQ multiplex PCR that amplified TCR beta CDR3 across 54 Vbeta and 13 Jbeta. TCRdb reprocessed the immunoSEQ multiplex PCR reads with MiXCR, giving one entry per CDR3 protein. The table records over 100,000 distinct CDR3 sequences, 80% to 95% of them present only once. The CDR3 covers 15 residues. CDR1 is MGHRA, CDR2 YSYEKL, per germline. The V and J ends lost 0 bases and 4 bases, in that order; junction bases with no gene match: 5. CD8+ and CD4+ blood T cells underwent TCR beta sequencing. Healthy donors served as the controls. They were matched for age and sex.

The chain uses TRBV4-1 and TRBJ2-7; TRBD2 matches 8 bases. The sequenced material came from CD4+ T cells from PBMCs. This receptor was obtained from a human donor in good health. The CDR3: CASSQDGTSIYEQYF. DNA of the CDR3: TGCGCCAGCAGCCAAGATGGGACTAGTATTTACGAGCAGTACTTC.